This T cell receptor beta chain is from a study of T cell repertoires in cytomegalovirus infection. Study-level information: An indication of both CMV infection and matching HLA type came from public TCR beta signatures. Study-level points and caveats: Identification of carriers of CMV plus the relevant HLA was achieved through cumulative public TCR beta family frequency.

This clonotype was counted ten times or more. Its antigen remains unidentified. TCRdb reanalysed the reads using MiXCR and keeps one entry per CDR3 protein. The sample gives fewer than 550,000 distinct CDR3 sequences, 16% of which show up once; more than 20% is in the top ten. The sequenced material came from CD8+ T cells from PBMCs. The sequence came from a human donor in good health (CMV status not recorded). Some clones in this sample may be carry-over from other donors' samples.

CDR3 region: CASSLGQGGYEQFF. In nucleotides, the CDR3 is TGTGCCAGCAGCTTAGGCCAAGGGGGATATGAGCAGTTCTTC. This sequence joins TRBV7-2 and TRBJ2-1, with D maybe TRBD1 (6 bases). Germline V CDR1 and CDR2: SGHTA, FQGNSA. The CDR3 loop spans 14 amino acids. Trimming took off 1 base at V and 8 bases at J, with 12 bases between the two ends.